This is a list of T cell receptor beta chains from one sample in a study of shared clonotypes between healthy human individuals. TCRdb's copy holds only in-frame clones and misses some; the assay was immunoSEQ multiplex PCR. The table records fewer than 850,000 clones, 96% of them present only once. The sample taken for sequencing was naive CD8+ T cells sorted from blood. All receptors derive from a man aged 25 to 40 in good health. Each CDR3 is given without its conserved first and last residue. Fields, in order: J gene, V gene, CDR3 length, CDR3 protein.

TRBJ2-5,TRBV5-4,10,ASSFGGETQY
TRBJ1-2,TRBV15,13,ATSRGTGDIYGYT
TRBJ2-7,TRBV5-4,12,ASSLEQGPYEQY
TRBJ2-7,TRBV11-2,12,ASSLGQGAYEQY
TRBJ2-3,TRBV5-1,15,ASSLNQGALSTDTQY
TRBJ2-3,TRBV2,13,ASSPSGGTTDTQY
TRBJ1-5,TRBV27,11,ASSRRGNQPQH
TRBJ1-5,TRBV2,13,ASRRGAGGGQPQH
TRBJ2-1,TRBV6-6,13,ASSYSSRDVDEQF
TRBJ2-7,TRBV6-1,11,ASSEGWGLEQY
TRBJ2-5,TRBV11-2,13,ASSLENGGPETQY
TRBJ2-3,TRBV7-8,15,ASSAAGTGLGTDTQY
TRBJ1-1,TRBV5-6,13,ASSFGADLNTEAF
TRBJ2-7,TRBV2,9,ASSDGYFPY
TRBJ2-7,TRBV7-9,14,ASSPAVIGDSYEQY
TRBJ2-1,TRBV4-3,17,ASSQVFGSGTSSYNEQF
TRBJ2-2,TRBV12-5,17,ASGLSASGSKTNTGELF
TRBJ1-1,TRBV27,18,ASSSYRGGQGPGLPDEAF
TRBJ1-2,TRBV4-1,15,ASSPSQVAAAHYGYT
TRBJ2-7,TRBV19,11,ASSTLKGIEQY
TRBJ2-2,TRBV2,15,ASSVSGDMANTGELF
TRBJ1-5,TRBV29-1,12,SVLGGHSNQPQH
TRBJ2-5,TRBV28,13,ASSPRWETKETQY
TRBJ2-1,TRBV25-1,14,ASSGQGQSSYNEQF
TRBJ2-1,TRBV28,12,ASSFITPGGEQF
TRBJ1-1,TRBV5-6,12,ASHLGGTNTEAF
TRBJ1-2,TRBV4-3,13,ASSQYRTGAYGYT
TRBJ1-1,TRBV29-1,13,SVVFLRQGSTEAF
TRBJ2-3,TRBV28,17,ASSFYGLAGRGGWDTQY
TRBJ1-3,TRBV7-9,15,ASSLGGQTYSGNTIY
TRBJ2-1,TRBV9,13,ASSVGYVRRNEQF
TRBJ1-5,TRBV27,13,ASSPGGAGNQPQH
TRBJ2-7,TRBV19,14,ASSIDMREVVDEQY
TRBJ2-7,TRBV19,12,ASSIKDRYYEQY
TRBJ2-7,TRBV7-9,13,ASSPRGGGTYEQY
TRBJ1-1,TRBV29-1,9,SVDQGTEAF
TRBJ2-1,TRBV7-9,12,ASSSDREHNEQF
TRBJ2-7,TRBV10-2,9,ASSGGYEQY
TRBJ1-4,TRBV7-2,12,ASSLVGQREKLF
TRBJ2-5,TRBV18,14,ASSPKDGPHQETQY
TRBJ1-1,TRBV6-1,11,ASSSGLIAEAF
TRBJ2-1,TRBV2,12,ASSDTASNNEQF
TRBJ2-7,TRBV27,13,ASSLRGQSSYEQY
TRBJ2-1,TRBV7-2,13,ASSMGQGDLVEQF
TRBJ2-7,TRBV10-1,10,ASSDSSYEQY
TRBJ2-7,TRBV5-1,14,ASSSPGTSQRREQY
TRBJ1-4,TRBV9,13,ASSVAGGGGEKLF
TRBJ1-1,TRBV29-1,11,SVDGGQLSEAF
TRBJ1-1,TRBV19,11,ASYAGGKTEAF
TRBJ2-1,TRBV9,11,ASSPRFKEEQF
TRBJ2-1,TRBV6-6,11,ASILTPYNEQF
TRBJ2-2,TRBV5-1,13,ASSFPPPITGELF
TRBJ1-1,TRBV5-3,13,ARSLIPGAKTEAF
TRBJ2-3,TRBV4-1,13,ASSQSSGSTDTQY